Listed below are T cell receptor beta chains from one sample, sequenced in a study of Graves' ophthalmopathy and Graves' hyperthyroidism. TCRdb independently ran MiXCR on the multiplex PCR reads; one entry per CDR3 protein. The repertoire holds 900,000 to 1,200,000 distinct CDR3 sequences, with 35% to 40% as singletons. Sequencing input: peripheral blood or thyroid tissue (not recorded which). The source of these receptors is an adult man with Graves' hyperthyroidism. The CDR3 runs from the conserved cysteine through the conserved F or W. The order of the fields is clone size, J gene, V gene, D gene, CDR3 DNA, CDR3 protein. D genes are given only for firm matches. Size tells how often a clone was seen (once, few, many) or the class of an expanded clone, and some rows leave it out.

>NA|TRBJ2-7|TRBV7-9|NA
TGTGCCAGCAGCCCTCTACTAGCGGACAGGGCCTACGAGCAGTACTTC
CASSPLLADRAYEQYF
>NA|TRBJ1-3|TRBV4-1|NA
TGCGCCAGCAGCGGCGGGGCCCCTGGAAACACCATATATTTT
CASSGGAPGNTIYF
>few|TRBJ1-2|TRBV6-2/TRBV6-3|NA
TGTGCCAGCAGCCCCGAAGTTAACTATGGCTACACCTTC
CASSPEVNYGYTF
>NA|TRBJ1-1|TRBV7-2|NA
TGTGCCAGCAGCTTATTAGTGGGGAACACTGAAGCTTTCTTT
CASSLLVGNTEAFF
>few|TRBJ1-1|TRBV28|TRBD1
TGTGCCAGCAGACCCACAGGGGCGGGCGCTGAAGCTTTCTTT
CASRPTGAGAEAFF
>NA|TRBJ2-5|TRBV7-2|TRBD2
TGTGCCAGCCGGGCTTTGATGGGACTAGCGGGGATAGAGACCCAGTACTTC
CASRALMGLAGIETQYF
>NA|TRBJ2-5|TRBV9|NA
TGTGCCAGCAGCTTGGACCTCGGGACACTCCAAGAGACCCAGTACTTC
CASSLDLGTLQETQYF
>many|TRBJ2-7|TRBV7-2|TRBD1
TGTGCCAGCGTGGACAGGGGTGAGGTCGAGCAGTACTTC
CASVDRGEVEQYF
>NA|TRBJ2-7|TRBV2|TRBD1
TGTGCCAGCAGTGCAGATCTATTGGGGACAGGGTCCTCGTACGAGCAGTACTTC
CASSADLLGTGSSYEQYF
>many|TRBJ2-7|TRBV20-1|NA
TGCAGTGCGAGGCGCAGGACAGACTCCTACGAGCAGTACTTC
CSARRRTDSYEQYF
>many|TRBJ2-7|TRBV20-1|NA
TGCAGTGCTAGAGATTTCAGGGTCTCCTACGAGCAGTACTTC
CSARDFRVSYEQYF
>many|TRBJ2-7|TRBV25-1|NA
TGTGCCAGCAGTGTGGGCAACGAGCAGTACTTC
CASSVGNEQYF
>few|TRBJ1-6|TRBV28|TRBD1
TGTGCCAGCAGTTTTGGGGGGACAGGGTTATCACCCCTCCACTTT
CASSFGGTGLSPLHF
>NA|TRBJ1-3|TRBV5-1|NA
TGCGCCAGCAGCCCCGGGTACGAAAACACCATATATTTT
CASSPGYENTIYF
>NA|TRBJ2-7|TRBV12-3/TRBV12-4|TRBD2
TGTGCCAGCAGTTCCGCCCTACTAGCGGGAGGGCCGTACGAGCAGTACTTC
CASSSALLAGGPYEQYF
>many|TRBJ1-4|TRBV7-2|TRBD1
TGTGCCAGCAGCTCCCGGACAGGGGATGAAAAACTGTTTTTT
CASSSRTGDEKLFF
>NA|TRBJ1-1|TRBV6-5|NA
TGTGCCAGCAGTTACCAGGGGAAGAACACTGAAGCTTTCTTT
CASSYQGKNTEAFF
>once|TRBJ2-6|TRBV19|TRBD1
TGTGCCAGTATGGGGACAGGGTGGTCAGGGGCCAACGTCCTGACTTTC
CASMGTGWSGANVLTF
>many|TRBJ1-6|TRBV4-1|NA
TGCGCCAGCAGCCAAGGGCGGCAGGGTCGCCTTGATTCACCCCTCCACTTT
CASSQGRQGRLDSPLHF
>many|TRBJ2-7|TRBV2|NA
TGTGCCAGCAGTGAGACGAGGACAGAGTACTTC
CASSETRTEYF
>NA|TRBJ2-2|TRBV10-1|TRBD2
TGCGCCAGCATAGGCAGGGTAGGGACTAGCGGGAGCCCCATTGTTTTT
CASIGRVGTSGSPIVF
>few|TRBJ1-4|TRBV4-3|TRBD1
TGCGCCAGCAGCCAAGGGCAGGGGGCGCGTCGGGATGAAAAACTGTTTTTT
CASSQGQGARRDEKLFF
>many|TRBJ1-2|TRBV7-9|NA
TGTGCCAGCAGCTCCCATCAGCGCCCCGGGATGTATGGCTACACCTTC
CASSSHQRPGMYGYTF
>NA|TRBJ2-5|TRBV20-1|NA
TGCAGTGCTCCAACCCTAGAGACCCAGTACTTC
CSAPTLETQYF
>many|TRBJ1-2|TRBV7-9|NA
TGTGCCAGCAGCCAACTCGGTTCGGGTACCTGGGGCTACACCTTC
CASSQLGSGTWGYTF
>few|TRBJ1-5|TRBV12-3/TRBV12-4|NA
TGTGCCAGCAGTTTGGGGGACCCCCAGCATTTT
CASSLGDPQHF
>NA|TRBJ2-5|TRBV9|TRBD1
TGTGCCAGCAGCGACCAGGGGGCGGGTGAGACCCAGTACTTC
CASSDQGAGETQYF
>once|TRBJ2-2|TRBV6-2/TRBV6-3|NA
TGTGCCAGCACAGTCGGCGGACTTCCCACCGGGGAGCTGTTTTTT
CASTVGGLPTGELFF
>many|TRBJ1-5|TRBV29-1|TRBD1
TGCAGCGTTAGACAGGGTGTACAGCCCCAGCATTTT
CSVRQGVQPQHF
>NA|TRBJ2-5|TRBV7-2|TRBD2
TGTGCCAGCAGCGTGACCGGGACTAGCGAAAAAGAGACCCAGTACTTC
CASSVTGTSEKETQYF
>few|TRBJ2-7|TRBV4-1|TRBD2
TGCGCCAGCAGCTTGGCTCTAGCGGGGTACTACGAGCAGTACTTC
CASSLALAGYYEQYF
>NA|TRBJ2-7|TRBV25-1|NA
TGTGCCAGCAGTGACGGGCCCCTTAGGATTAAGGTTGAGCAGTACTTC
CASSDGPLRIKVEQYF
>NA|TRBJ2-5|TRBV12-3/TRBV12-4|TRBD1
TGTGCCAGCAGACCCTCGACAGGGAATCAAGAGACCCAGTACTTC
CASRPSTGNQETQYF
>NA|TRBJ1-2|TRBV18|NA
TGTGCCAGCTCACCCATGGACCGGGGGGATGGCTACACCTTC
CASSPMDRGDGYTF
>few|TRBJ1-5|TRBV30|TRBD1
TGTGCCTGGGGGGACAGGGCCAATCAGCCCCAGCATTTT
CAWGDRANQPQHF
>NA|TRBJ1-4|TRBV29-1|TRBD1
TGCAGCGTTGGGATAGGGGGGACAGTTAATGAAAAACTGTTTTTT
CSVGIGGTVNEKLFF
>NA|TRBJ1-2|TRBV15|NA
TGTGCCACCAGCAGAGATCGGGCAGGGGCTTATAACTATGGCTACACCTTC
CATSRDRAGAYNYGYTF
>many|TRBJ1-2|TRBV10-2|NA
TGCGCCAGCAGTGAGGCGGGTTCCTATGGCTACACCTTC
CASSEAGSYGYTF
>many|TRBJ2-7|TRBV20-1|TRBD1
TGCAGTGGAAAGGGACAGGGGGCCTACGAGCAGTACTTC
CSGKGQGAYEQYF
>NA|TRBJ1-1|TRBV6-1|TRBD1
TGTGCCAGCAGTTCAGGGGGCGCGGGAACTGAAGCTTTCTTT
CASSSGGAGTEAFF
>NA|TRBJ2-7|TRBV28|NA
TGTGCCAGCAGCTCGGGACCGCAGGCAGGCTACGAGCAGTACTTC
CASSSGPQAGYEQYF
>NA|TRBJ1-1|TRBV28|TRBD1
TGTGCCAGCAGCCTTCCGGGACAGGGTATCACTGAAGCTTTCTTT
CASSLPGQGITEAFF
>many|TRBJ2-7|TRBV11-2|NA
TGTGCCAGCAGCTCGCGACAGATTCCCTACGAGCAGTACTTC
CASSSRQIPYEQYF
>NA|TRBJ2-5|TRBV29-1|NA
TGCAGCCGCGGGCGCACTCAAGAGACCCAGTACTTC
CSRGRTQETQYF
>many|TRBJ2-5|TRBV4-3|TRBD1
TGCGCCAGCAGCCAGCAACAGGGGAGTGAGACCCAGTACTTC
CASSQQQGSETQYF
>many|TRBJ1-6|TRBV10-2|TRBD1
TGCGCCAGCAGTGAGTCAGGGGGCACCTATAATTCACCCCTCCACTTT
CASSESGGTYNSPLHF
>many|TRBJ2-7|TRBV25-1|NA
TGTGCCAGCAGCCCCGCCGTCCCCATGTCATACGAGCAGTACTTC
CASSPAVPMSYEQYF